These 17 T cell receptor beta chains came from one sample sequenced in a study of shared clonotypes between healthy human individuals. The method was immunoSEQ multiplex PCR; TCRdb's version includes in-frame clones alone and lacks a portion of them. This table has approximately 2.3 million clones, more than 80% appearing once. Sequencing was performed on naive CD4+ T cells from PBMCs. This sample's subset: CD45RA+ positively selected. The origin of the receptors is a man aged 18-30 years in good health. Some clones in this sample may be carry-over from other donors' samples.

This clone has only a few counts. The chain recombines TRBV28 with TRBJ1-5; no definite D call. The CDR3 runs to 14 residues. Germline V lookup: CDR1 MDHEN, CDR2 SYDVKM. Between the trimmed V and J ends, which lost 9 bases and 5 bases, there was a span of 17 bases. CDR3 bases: TGTGCCAGTAGACCCGCTGCCCCCTATCAGCCCCAGCATTTT. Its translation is CASRPAAPYQPQHF.

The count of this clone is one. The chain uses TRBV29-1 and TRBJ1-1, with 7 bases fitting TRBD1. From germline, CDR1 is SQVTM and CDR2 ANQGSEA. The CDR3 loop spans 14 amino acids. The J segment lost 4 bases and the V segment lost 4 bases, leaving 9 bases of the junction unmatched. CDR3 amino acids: CSVGRGQGVTEAFF. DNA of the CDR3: TGCAGCGTTGGGAGGGGGCAGGGAGTCACTGAAGCTTTCTTT.

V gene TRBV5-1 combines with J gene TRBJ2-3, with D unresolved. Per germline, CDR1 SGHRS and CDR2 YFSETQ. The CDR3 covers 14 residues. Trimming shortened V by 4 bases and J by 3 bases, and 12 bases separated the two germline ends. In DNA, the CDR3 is TGCGCCAGCAGCACGACCGCAGGTACAGATACGCAGTATTTT. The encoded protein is CASSTTAGTDTQYF.

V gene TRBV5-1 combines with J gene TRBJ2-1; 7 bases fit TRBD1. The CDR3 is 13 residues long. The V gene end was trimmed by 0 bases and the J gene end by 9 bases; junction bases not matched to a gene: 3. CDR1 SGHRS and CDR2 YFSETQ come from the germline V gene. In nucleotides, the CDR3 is TGCGCCAGCAGCTTGGACCCAGGGGGTGAGCAGTTCTTC. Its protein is CASSLDPGGEQFF.

CDR3 nucleotide sequence: TGCGCCAGCAGCTTAGACGGGACCTATACTTACAATGAGCAGTTCTTC. It is translated as CASSLDGTYTYNEQFF. The rearrangement uses TRBV5-1 and TRBJ2-1, with D possibly being TRBD1 or TRBD2 (5 bases each). The CDR3 runs 16 residues. Trimming shortened V by 2 bases and J by 4 bases, and 16 bases separated the two germline ends. The V gene's germline CDR1 is SGHRS and CDR2 YFSETQ. Full variable domain (missing parts from reference TRBV5-1 and TRBJ2-1): KAGVTQTPRYLIKTRGQQVTLSCSPISGHRSVSWYQQTPGQGLQFLFEYFSETQRNKGNFPGRFSGRQFSNSRSEMNVSTLELGDSALYLCASSLDGTYTYNEQFFGPGTRLTVL.

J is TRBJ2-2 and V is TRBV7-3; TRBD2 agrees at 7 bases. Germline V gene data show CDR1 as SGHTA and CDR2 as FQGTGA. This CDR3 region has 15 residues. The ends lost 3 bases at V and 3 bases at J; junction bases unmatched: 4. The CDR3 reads CASSFSAGYTGELFF. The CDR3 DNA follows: TGTGCCAGCAGCTTTTCAGCGGGATACACCGGGGAGCTGTTTTTT.

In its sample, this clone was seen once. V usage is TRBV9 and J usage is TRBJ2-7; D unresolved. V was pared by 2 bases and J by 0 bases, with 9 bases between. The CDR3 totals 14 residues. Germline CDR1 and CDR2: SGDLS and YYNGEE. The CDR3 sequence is CASSVGFSSYEQYF. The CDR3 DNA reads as TGTGCCAGCAGCGTGGGCTTTAGCTCCTACGAGCAGTACTTC.

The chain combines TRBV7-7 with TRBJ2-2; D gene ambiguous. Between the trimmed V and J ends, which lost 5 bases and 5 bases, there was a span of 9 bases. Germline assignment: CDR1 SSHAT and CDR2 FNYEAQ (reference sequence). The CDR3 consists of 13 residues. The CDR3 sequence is CASSPVSTGELFF. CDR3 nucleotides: TGTGCCAGCAGCCCAGTTTCGACCGGGGAGCTGTTTTTT.

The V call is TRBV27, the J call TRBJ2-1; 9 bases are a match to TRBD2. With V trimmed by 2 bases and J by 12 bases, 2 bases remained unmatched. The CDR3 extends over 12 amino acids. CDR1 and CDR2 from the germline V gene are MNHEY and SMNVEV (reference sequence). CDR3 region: CASSLAGGGQFF. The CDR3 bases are TGTGCCAGCAGTTTAGCGGGAGGGGGGCAGTTCTTC.

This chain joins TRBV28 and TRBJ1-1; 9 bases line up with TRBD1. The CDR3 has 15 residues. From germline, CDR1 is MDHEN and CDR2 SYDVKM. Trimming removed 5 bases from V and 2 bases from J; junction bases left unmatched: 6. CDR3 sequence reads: CASSLDRGGNTEAFF. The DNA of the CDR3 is TGTGCCAGCAGTCTCGACAGGGGGGGAAACACTGAAGCTTTCTTT. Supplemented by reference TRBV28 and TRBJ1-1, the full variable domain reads DVKVTQSSRYLVKRTGEKVFLECVQDMDHENMFWYRQDPGLGLRLIYFSYDVKMKEKGDIPEGYSVSREKKERFSLILESASTNQTSMYLCASSLDRGGNTEAFFGQGTRLTVV.

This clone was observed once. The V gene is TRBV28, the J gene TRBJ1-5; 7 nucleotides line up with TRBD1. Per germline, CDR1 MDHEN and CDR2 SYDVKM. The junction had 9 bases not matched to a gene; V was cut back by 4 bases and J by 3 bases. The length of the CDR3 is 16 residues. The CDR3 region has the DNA TGTGCCAGCAGTTCGCGACAGGGTAGCTTCAATCAGCCCCAGCATTTT. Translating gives CASSSRQGSFNQPQHF.

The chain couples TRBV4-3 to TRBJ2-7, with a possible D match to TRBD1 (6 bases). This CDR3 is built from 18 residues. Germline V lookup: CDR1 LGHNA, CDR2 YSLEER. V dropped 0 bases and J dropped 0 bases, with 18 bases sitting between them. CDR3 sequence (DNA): TGCGCCAGCAGCCAAGATTTTTTGGGGGCGCGTGGCTCCTACGAGCAGTACTTC. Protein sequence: CASSQDFLGARGSYEQYF.

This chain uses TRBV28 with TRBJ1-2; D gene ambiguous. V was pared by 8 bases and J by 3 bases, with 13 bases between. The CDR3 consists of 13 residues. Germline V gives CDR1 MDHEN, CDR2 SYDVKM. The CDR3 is CASFSPGHYGYTF. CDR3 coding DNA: TGTGCCAGCTTCTCCCCTGGGCACTATGGCTACACCTTC.

In DNA, the CDR3 is TGTGCCAGCAGCCCACTCGGGACGGTGGTCTACGAGCAGTACTTC. Protein sequence: CASSPLGTVVYEQYF. The chain has TRBV7-8 and TRBJ2-7; D assignment may be TRBD1 or TRBD2 (5 bases each). CDR3 length: 15 residues. Trimming removed 5 bases at V and 3 bases at J, with 17 bases between. Germline assignment: CDR1 SGHVS and CDR2 FQNEAQ.

The CDR3 sequence: CASSLTSGALLEEQYF. In DNA form, the CDR3 reads TGTGCCAGCAGCTTGACCAGCGGGGCCTTACTGGAGGAGCAGTACTTC. This rearrangement joins TRBV7-9 to TRBJ2-7; TRBD2 matches 7 bases. CDR1 SEHNR and CDR2 FQNEAQ come from the germline V gene (reference sequence). V gave up 3 bases and J gave up 7 bases; unmatched junction bases: 15. The CDR3 consists of 16 residues.

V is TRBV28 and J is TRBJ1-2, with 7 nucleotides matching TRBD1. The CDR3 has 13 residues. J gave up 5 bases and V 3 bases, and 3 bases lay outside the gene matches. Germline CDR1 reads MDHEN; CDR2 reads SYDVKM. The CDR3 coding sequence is TGTGCCAGCAGTTTCGGGACAGTTTATGGCTACACCTTC. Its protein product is CASSFGTVYGYTF.

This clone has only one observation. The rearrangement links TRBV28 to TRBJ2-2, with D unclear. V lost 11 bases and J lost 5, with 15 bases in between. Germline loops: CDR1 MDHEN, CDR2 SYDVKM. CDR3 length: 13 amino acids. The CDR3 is CASLDGRTGELFF. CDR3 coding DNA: TGTGCCTCCTTGGACGGAAGGACCGGGGAGCTGTTTTTT.